This T cell receptor beta chain stems from a study of blood T cell repertoires in COVID-19. TCRdb's copy holds only in-frame clones and misses some; the assay was immunoSEQ multiplex PCR. Of 430,000 or so clones listed, around nine tenths are singletons. Exposed volunteers were people who met a COVID-19 case within 2 weeks before study entry. With V trimmed by 4 bases and J by 7 bases, 11 bases remained unmatched. The CDR3 runs 16 residues. From germline, CDR1 is SGHDN and CDR2 FVKESK. The sequenced sample was PBMCs or T cells enriched from blood (not recorded which). The chain carries TRBV14 and TRBJ2-1, with 9 bases matching TRBD2. This sequence originates from a woman aged 18 to 35 who had been exposed to COVID-19. CDR3 sequence reads: CASSPRGSGSGNEQFF. The CDR3, as DNA: TGTGCCAGCAGCCCCAGGGGTAGCGGGAGTGGGAATGAGCAGTTCTTC.